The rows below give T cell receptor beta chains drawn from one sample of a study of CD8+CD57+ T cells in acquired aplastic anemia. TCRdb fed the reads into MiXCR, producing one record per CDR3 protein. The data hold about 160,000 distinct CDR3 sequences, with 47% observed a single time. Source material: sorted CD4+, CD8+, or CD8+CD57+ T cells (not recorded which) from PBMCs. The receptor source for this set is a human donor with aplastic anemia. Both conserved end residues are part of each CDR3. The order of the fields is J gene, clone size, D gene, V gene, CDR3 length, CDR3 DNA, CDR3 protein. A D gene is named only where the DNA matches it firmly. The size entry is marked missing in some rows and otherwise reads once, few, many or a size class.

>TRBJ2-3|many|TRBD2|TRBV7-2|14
TGTGCCAGCAGCATGGGGACTAGAGGCGATACGCAGTATTTT
CASSMGTRGDTQYF
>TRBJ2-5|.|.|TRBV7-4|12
TGTGCCAGCAGCTTAGTCGATGAGACCCAGTACTTC
CASSLVDETQYF
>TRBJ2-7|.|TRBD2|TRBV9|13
TGTGCCAGCAGTCGCGGGAGGGCCTACGAGCAGTACTTC
CASSRGRAYEQYF
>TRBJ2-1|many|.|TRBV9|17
TGTGCCAGCAGCGTAGCTTCTCAGGGGAGCTCCTACAATGAGCAGTTCTTC
CASSVASQGSSYNEQFF
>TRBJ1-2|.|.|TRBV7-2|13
TGTGCCAGCGCCGACGGGGAGGGCTTGAGCTACACCTTC
CASADGEGLSYTF
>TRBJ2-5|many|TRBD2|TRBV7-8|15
TGTGCCAGCAGCTTGGTAGCGGGAGGGCGGGAGACCCAGTACTTC
CASSLVAGGRETQYF
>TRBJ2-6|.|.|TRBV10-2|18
TGCGCCAGCAGTGCCCAGGGAGTGCTCAGCTCTGGGGCCAACGTCCTGACTTTC
CASSAQGVLSSGANVLTF
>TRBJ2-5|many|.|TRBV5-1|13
TGCGCCAGCAGCTTGGATACAGAGGAGACCCAGTACTTC
CASSLDTEETQYF
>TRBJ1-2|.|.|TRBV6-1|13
TGTGCCAGCAGTGACGCCGGAGTTAGTGGCTACACCTTC
CASSDAGVSGYTF
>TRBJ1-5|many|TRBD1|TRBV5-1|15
TGCGCCAGCAGCTATACAGGGACAGGGGATCAGCCCCAGCATTTT
CASSYTGTGDQPQHF
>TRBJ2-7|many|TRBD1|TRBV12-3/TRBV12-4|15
TGTGCCAGCAGTTCAAGGACAGGCTCCCTTGTCGAGCAGTACTTC
CASSSRTGSLVEQYF
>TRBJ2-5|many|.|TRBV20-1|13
TGCAGTGCTAGAGATCAGGGTGGGGAGACCCAGTACTTC
CSARDQGGETQYF
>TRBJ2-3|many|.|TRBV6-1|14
TGTGCCAGCAGGCGACAGGGAGGCCCAGATACGCAGTATTTT
CASRRQGGPDTQYF
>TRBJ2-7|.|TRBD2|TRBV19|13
TGTGCCAGTAGCCGACGGGAGGGGGACGAGCAGTACTTC
CASSRREGDEQYF
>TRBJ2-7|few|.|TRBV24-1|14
TGTGCCACCAGTGAAGCCGGGAGCTCCTACGAGCAGTACTTC
CATSEAGSSYEQYF
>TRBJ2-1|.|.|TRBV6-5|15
TGTGCCAGCAGTTACGGACAGAAACTCTACAATGAGCAGTTCTTC
CASSYGQKLYNEQFF
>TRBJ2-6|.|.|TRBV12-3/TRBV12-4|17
TGTGCCGGCAGTTTAGGCCCCGATTCCTCTGGGGCCAACGTCCTGACTTTC
CAGSLGPDSSGANVLTF
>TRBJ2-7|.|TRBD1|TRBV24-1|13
TGTGCCACCAGTGATTTGTCACAGGGGGAGCAGTACTTC
CATSDLSQGEQYF
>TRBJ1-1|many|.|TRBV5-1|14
TGCGCCAGCAGCTCAGGTCAGGGTAACACTGAAGCTTTCTTT
CASSSGQGNTEAFF
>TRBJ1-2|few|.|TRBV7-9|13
TGTGCCAGCAGCTCGGACGGACTATATGGCTACACCTTC
CASSSDGLYGYTF
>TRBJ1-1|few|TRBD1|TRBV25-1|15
TGTGCCAGCAGTGACCCCGGGACAGGGAACACTGAAGCTTTCTTT
CASSDPGTGNTEAFF
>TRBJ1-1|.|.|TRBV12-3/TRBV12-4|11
TGTGCCAGCTCCCAGACAGTTGAAGCTTTCTTT
CASSQTVEAFF
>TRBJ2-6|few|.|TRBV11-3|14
TGTGCCAGCAGCCTCGTATCCGGGGCCAACGTCCTGACTTTC
CASSLVSGANVLTF
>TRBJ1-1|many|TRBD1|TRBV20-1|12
TGCAGTGCCGAGAATCAGGGGGCTGAAGCTTTCTTT
CSAENQGAEAFF
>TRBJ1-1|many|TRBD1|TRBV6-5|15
TGTGCCAGCACCAGGACAGGTCTAGTGGCCACTGAAGCTTTCTTT
CASTRTGLVATEAFF
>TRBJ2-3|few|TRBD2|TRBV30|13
TGTGCCTGGAGCAGGACTAGCAATCAGCCCCAGTATTTT
CAWSRTSNQPQYF
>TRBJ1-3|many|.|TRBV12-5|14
TGTGCTAGTGGTTTGGGGTCTGCCGGAAACACCATATATTTT
CASGLGSAGNTIYF
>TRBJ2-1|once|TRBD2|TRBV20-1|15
TGCAGTGCAACCTCGAGCGGGAGGTCCTACAATGAGCAGTTCTTC
CSATSSGRSYNEQFF
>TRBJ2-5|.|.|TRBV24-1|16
TGTGCCACCAGTGATTTCGACGCACAGGCGTGGGAGACCCAGTACTTC
CATSDFDAQAWETQYF
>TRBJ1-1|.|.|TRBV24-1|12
TGTGCCACCAGTGTTGGGGCCACTGAAGCTTTCTTT
CATSVGATEAFF
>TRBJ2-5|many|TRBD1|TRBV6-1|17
TGTGCCAGCAGGGGACAGGGAAATTTCGCAATGCGGGAGACCCAGTACTTC
CASRGQGNFAMRETQYF
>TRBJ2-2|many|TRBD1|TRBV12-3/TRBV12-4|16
TGTGCCAGCAGTCAATCTTCCAGACAGGGGGACGGGGAGCTGTTTTTT
CASSQSSRQGDGELFF
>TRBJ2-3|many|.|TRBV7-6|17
TGTGCCAGCAGCTTAACCGGGGGCGGCCCGGGCACAGATACGCAGTATTTT
CASSLTGGGPGTDTQYF
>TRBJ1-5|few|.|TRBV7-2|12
TGTGCCAGCAGCTTAGATCGTCCCCCCCAGCATTTT
CASSLDRPPQHF
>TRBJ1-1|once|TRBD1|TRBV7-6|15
TGTGCCAGCAGCTTAGGGACAGGGCTAAACACTGAAGCTTTCTTT
CASSLGTGLNTEAFF
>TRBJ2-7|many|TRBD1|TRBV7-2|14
TGTGCCAGCAGCTTTGGGACAGCCTCCTACGAGCAGTACTTC
CASSFGTASYEQYF
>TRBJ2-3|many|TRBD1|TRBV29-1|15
TGCAGCGCCGCCACCGGGACAGGGAACACAGATACGCAGTATTTT
CSAATGTGNTDTQYF
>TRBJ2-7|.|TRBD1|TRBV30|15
TGTGCCTGGACTAACCCCGGGGACAGGGTGGGCGAGCAGTACTTC
CAWTNPGDRVGEQYF
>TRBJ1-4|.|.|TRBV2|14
TGTGCCAGCGGGCGGGCCGAATCGTTTGAAAAACTGTTTTTT
CASGRAESFEKLFF
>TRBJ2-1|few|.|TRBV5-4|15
TGTGCCAGCAGCTTGAGTGTAACCTCCTACAATGAGCAGTTCTTC
CASSLSVTSYNEQFF
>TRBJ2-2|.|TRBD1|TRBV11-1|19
TGTGCCAGCAGCTTAGGATCGCAGGGGGCTTTCTCGAACACCGGGGAGCTGTTTTTT
CASSLGSQGAFSNTGELFF
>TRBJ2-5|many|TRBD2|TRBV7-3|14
TGTGCCAGCAGTCAGACTAGCGCGAAAGAGACCCAGTACTTC
CASSQTSAKETQYF
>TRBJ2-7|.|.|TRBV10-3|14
TGTGCCATCAGTGGGACGGGACATCCTTACGAGCAGTACTTC
CAISGTGHPYEQYF
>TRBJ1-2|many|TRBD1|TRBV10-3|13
TGTGCCATCAGACAGGGGAATAACTATGGCTACACCTTC
CAIRQGNNYGYTF
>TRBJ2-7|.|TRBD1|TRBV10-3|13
TGTGCCATCAGTCCGGGACAGGCCTACGAGCAGTACTTC
CAISPGQAYEQYF
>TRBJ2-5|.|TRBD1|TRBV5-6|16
TGTGCCAGCAGCTTTTCAGGACAGGGGGGACAAGAGACCCAGTACTTC
CASSFSGQGGQETQYF
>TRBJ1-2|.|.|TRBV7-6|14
TGTGCCAGCAGCTTGGCCTCAGGGAACTATGGCTACACCTTC
CASSLASGNYGYTF
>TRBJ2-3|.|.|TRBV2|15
TGTGCCAGCCTGTCCGGGACGGGAAGCACAGATACGCAGTATTTT
CASLSGTGSTDTQYF
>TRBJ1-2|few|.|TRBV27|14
TGTGCCAGCAGTTTTTCGGGCTACAACTATGGCTACACCTTC
CASSFSGYNYGYTF
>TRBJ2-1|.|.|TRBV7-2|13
TGTGCTAGAGCCGGAAGCTCCTACAATGAGCAGTTCTTC
CARAGSSYNEQFF
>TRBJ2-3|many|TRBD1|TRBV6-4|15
TGTGCCAGCAGTGAACAGGGGGGTGGCACAGATACGCAGTATTTT
CASSEQGGGTDTQYF